This is a list of T cell receptor beta chains from one sample in a study of blood T cell repertoires in COVID-19. Data came from immunoSEQ multiplex PCR; TCRdb stores just in-frame clones and leaves some out. This sample carries about 220,000 clones, 84% of them seen once, and the ten largest clones take roughly 8.7%. Sequenced input: peripheral blood. The receptors originated from a man between 50 and 59 years old with active or convalescent COVID-19. The CDR3 runs from the conserved cysteine through the conserved F or W. A D gene is named only where the DNA matches it firmly. Clone sizes are given selectively: once, few, many, or a class where the clone is expanded.

v_call	clone_size	j_call	d_call	cdr3_aa	cdr3_nt
TRBV3-1/TRBV3-2	once	TRBJ2-4	TRBD1	CASSQPDWTGVENIQYF	TGTGCCAGCAGCCAACCCGACTGGACAGGGGTAGAAAACATTCAGTACTTC
TRBV9	.	TRBJ1-2	TRBD1	CASSPGQYYGYTF	TGTGCCAGCAGCCCGGGACAGTACTATGGCTACACCTTC
TRBV27	.	TRBJ2-1	.	CASARGLSYNEQFF	TGTGCCAGTGCAAGGGGACTCTCCTACAATGAGCAGTTCTTC
TRBV18	.	TRBJ1-2	TRBD1	CASSTTHRGFNYGYTF	TGTGCCAGCTCCACCACGCACAGGGGATTCAACTATGGCTACACCTTC
TRBV7-2	.	TRBJ2-3	.	CASSLLVAGRRWNTQYF	TGTGCCAGCAGCTTACTCGTGGCGGGGCGGCGGTGGAATACGCAGTATTTT
TRBV3-1/TRBV3-2	.	TRBJ2-7	TRBD2	CASSQYLAGHGEQYF	TGTGCCAGCAGCCAATACCTAGCGGGTCACGGCGAGCAGTACTTC
TRBV6-2/TRBV6-3	.	TRBJ2-1	.	CASSLQQGTNEQFF	TGTGCCAGCAGTCTTCAACAGGGAACGAATGAGCAGTTCTTC
TRBV5-4	.	TRBJ2-7	TRBD2	CASSFASGNEQYF	TGTGCCAGCAGCTTCGCTAGCGGGAACGAGCAGTACTTC
TRBV7-2	.	TRBJ1-2	.	CASSLDFRVGYGYTF	TGTGCCAGCAGCTTAGATTTCAGGGTGGGCTATGGCTACACCTTC
TRBV29-1	.	TRBJ1-1	.	CSVMTSEAFF	TGCAGCGTCATGACTAGTGAAGCTTTCTTT
TRBV3-1/TRBV3-2	once	TRBJ2-2	TRBD2	CASSQVAGGAGVRTGELFF	TGTGCCAGCAGCCAAGTAGCTGGTGGAGCGGGAGTCCGCACCGGGGAGCTGTTTTTT
TRBV7-2	.	TRBJ2-7	.	CASSLNGVYEQYF	TGTGCCAGCAGCCTTAACGGGGTCTACGAGCAGTACTTC
TRBV2	.	TRBJ2-1	TRBD2	CASSGTSSYNEQFF	TGTGCCAGCAGTGGGACTAGCTCCTACAATGAGCAGTTCTTC
TRBV6-1	.	TRBJ2-7	TRBD1	CASSELQGAAYEQYF	TGTGCCAGCAGTGAATTGCAGGGGGCAGCCTACGAGCAGTACTTC
TRBV18	.	TRBJ2-2	TRBD1	CASSDGQGNTGELFF	TGTGCCAGCTCAGACGGACAGGGGAACACCGGGGAGCTGTTTTTT
TRBV7-9	many	TRBJ1-2	TRBD1	CASSWDRGRDGYTF	TGTGCCAGCAGCTGGGACAGGGGGAGGGATGGCTACACCTTC
TRBV13	few	TRBJ1-1	TRBD1	CASSRAGTGNTEAFF	TGTGCCAGCAGCCGAGCCGGGACAGGGAACACTGAAGCTTTCTTT
TRBV27	.	TRBJ1-5	.	CASSLGGQGNQPQHF	TGTGCCAGCAGTCTAGGCGGGCAGGGCAATCAGCCCCAGCATTTT
TRBV7-9	few	TRBJ1-2	.	CASSSAIGGNYGYTF	TGTGCCAGCAGCTCGGCGATCGGGGGTAACTATGGCTACACCTTC
TRBV18	.	TRBJ1-3	TRBD1	CASSPVGQSSGNTIYF	TGTGCCAGCTCACCAGTGGGACAGAGCTCTGGAAACACCATATATTTT
TRBV7-8	once	TRBJ1-2	.	CASSSGRYGYTF	TGTGCCAGCAGCTCCGGTCGATATGGCTACACCTTC
TRBV28	.	TRBJ2-7	.	CASMAGGTGVEQYF	TGTGCCAGCATGGCAGGGGGGACTGGGGTCGAGCAGTACTTC
TRBV5-1	.	TRBJ2-5	TRBD1	CASSGQGAHQETQYF	TGCGCCAGCAGCGGACAGGGGGCGCATCAAGAGACCCAGTACTTC
TRBV7-2	.	TRBJ2-5	.	CASSLPSEETQYF	TGTGCCAGCAGCTTACCTAGCGAAGAGACCCAGTACTTC
TRBV6-5	.	TRBJ1-5	.	CASSYSSYPNQPQHF	TGTGCCAGCAGTTACTCGAGCTATCCCAATCAGCCCCAGCATTTT
TRBV27	.	TRBJ2-1	.	CASSSGNYNEQFF	TGTGCCAGCAGTTCAGGGAACTACAATGAGCAGTTCTTC
TRBV3-1/TRBV3-2	few	TRBJ2-1	TRBD2	CASSQPVSGGLFHGMDEQFF	TGTGCCAGCAGCCAACCAGTGAGCGGGGGGCTATTTCACGGTATGGATGAGCAGTTCTTC
TRBV28	.	TRBJ1-2	TRBD1	CASSYTGPGGSYGYTF	TGTGCCAGCAGCTATACCGGGCCAGGGGGCAGCTATGGCTACACCTTC
TRBV6-6	.	TRBJ2-7	.	CASSYLGAYEQYF	TGTGCCAGCAGTTACTTGGGGGCGTACGAGCAGTACTTC
TRBV18	.	TRBJ1-5	.	CASSPTVNSNQPQHF	TGTGCCAGCTCCCCGACTGTTAATAGCAATCAGCCCCAGCATTTT
TRBV5-1	.	TRBJ2-1	TRBD2	CASSLAGGRVYEQFF	TGCGCCAGCAGTTTAGCGGGGGGTAGGGTCTATGAGCAGTTCTTC
TRBV11-2	.	TRBJ2-3	TRBD2	CASSLDRFVRGGGTDTQYF	TGTGCCAGCAGCTTAGATCGGTTCGTGCGGGGGGGCGGCACAGATACGCAGTATTTT
TRBV6-2/TRBV6-3	once	TRBJ2-7	.	CASSQTLREWADEQYF	TGTGCCAGCAGTCAGACCCTACGGGAGTGGGCGGACGAGCAGTACTTC
TRBV28	.	TRBJ2-1	TRBD2	CASSSTLAGGAEQFF	TGTGCCAGCAGTTCGACCTTAGCGGGAGGGGCTGAGCAGTTCTTC
TRBV6-2/TRBV6-3	.	TRBJ2-1	.	CASSFYRENEQFF	TGTGCCAGCAGTTTTTACAGGGAGAATGAGCAGTTCTTC
TRBV19	.	TRBJ1-1	TRBD1	CASSGTGGTEAFF	TGTGCCAGTAGTGGTACAGGGGGCACTGAAGCTTTCTTT